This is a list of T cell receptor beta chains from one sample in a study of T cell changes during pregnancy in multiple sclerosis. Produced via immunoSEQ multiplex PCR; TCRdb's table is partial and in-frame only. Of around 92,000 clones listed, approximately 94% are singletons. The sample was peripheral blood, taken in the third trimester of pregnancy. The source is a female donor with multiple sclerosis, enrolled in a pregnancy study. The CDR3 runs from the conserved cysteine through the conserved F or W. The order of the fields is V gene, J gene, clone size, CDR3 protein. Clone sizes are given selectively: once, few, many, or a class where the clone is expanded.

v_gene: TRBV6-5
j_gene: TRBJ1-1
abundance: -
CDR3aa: CASSYGGDNTEAFF

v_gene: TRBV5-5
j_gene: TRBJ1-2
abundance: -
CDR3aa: CASSPLRGRADGYTF

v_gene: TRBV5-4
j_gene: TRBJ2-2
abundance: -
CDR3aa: CASSLGQGPYTGELFF

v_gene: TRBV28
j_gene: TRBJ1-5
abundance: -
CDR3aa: CASSLLDRARQPQHF

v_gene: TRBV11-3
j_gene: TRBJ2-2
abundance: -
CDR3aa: CASSFATGSGELFF

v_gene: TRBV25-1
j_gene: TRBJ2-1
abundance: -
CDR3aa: CASSEGGWEQFF

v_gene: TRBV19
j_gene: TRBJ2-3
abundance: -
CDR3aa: CASSIGRGLTDTQYF

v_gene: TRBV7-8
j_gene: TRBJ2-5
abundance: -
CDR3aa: CASTRGAQETQYF

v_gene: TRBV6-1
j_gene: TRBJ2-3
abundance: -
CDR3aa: CASSGDGRPGNTQYF

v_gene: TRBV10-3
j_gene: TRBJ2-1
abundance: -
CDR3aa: CAIKASGPSDEQFF

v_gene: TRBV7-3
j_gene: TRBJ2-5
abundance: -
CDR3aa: CASSIPGLAGFDQETQYF

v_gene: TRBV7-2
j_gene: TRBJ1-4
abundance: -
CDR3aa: CASSSLSGGRDRKKKLFF

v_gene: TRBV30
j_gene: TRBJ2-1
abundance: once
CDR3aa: CAWSVRDLNEQFF

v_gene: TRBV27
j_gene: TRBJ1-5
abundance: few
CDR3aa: CASRPRGTHYSNQPQHF

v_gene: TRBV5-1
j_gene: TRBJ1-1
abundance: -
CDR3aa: CASSLEGVGTEAFF

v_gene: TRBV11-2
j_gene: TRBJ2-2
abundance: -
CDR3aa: CASRTLASGPNTGELFF

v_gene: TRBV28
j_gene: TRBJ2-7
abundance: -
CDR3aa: CASSLLGQGHSYEQYF

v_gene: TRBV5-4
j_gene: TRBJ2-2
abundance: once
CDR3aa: CASSLARENTGELFF

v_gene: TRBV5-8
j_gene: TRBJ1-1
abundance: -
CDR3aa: CASSLTGDEGDTEAFF

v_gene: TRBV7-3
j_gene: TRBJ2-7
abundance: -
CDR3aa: CASSIGQGGYEQYF

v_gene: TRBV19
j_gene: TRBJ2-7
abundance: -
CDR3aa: CASHLSGTSGTYEQYF

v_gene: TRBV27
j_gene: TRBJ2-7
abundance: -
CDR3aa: CASSSRGLASYEQYF

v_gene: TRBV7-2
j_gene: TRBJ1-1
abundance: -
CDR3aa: CASSLAVTGRNTEAFF

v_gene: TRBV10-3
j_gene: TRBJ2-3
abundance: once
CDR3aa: CAIRPGQGSTDTQYF

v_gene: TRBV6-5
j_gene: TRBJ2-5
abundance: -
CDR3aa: CASNRGLAEETQYF

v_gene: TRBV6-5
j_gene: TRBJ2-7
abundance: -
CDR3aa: CASSYQGSGEQYF

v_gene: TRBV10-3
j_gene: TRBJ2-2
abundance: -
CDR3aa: CAIKEDRANTGELFF

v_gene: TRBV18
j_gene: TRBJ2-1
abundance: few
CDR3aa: CASSYDREQFF

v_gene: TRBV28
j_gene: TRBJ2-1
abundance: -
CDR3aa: CASVTSPPPEQFF

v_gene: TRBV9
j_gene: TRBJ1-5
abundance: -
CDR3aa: CASSSTGFPNQPQHF

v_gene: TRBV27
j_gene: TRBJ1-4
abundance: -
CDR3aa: CASSLVGINEKLFF

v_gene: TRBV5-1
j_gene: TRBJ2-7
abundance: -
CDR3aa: CASSLALAFDEQYF

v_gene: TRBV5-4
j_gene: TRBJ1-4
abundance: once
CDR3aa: CASSLPRGVSNEKLFF

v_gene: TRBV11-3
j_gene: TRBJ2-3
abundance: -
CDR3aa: CASSLGPDNTDTQYF

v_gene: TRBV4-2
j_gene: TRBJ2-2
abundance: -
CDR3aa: CASSPGLAGLVTGELFF

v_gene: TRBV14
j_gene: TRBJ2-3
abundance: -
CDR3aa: CASSQEQSTDTQYF

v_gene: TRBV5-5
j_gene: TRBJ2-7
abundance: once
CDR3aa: CASSRTSGGPYEQYF

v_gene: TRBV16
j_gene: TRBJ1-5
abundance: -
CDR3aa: CASSHSTASAQHF

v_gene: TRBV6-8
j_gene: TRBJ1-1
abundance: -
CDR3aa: CASSYSPGTANTEAFF

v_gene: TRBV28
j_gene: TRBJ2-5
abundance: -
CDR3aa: CASSLGVRGDQYF

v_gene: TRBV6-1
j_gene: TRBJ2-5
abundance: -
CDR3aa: CASSERSPGETQYF

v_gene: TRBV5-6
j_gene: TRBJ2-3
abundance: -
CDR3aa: CASRKGTSGRDTQYF

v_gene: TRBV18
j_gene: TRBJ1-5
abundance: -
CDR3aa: CASSKGTGVRNQPQHF

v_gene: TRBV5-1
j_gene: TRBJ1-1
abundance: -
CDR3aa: CASSLESGSRMNTEAFF

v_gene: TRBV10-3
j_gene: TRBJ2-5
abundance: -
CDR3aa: CAISDSPSGSLETQYF

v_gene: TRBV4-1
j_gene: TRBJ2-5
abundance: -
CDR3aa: CASSQDLIGRAPQQETQYF

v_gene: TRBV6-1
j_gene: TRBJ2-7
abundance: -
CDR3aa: CASSEELGSSYEQYF

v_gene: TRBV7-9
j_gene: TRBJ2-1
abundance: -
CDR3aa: CASKGLAVSNEQFF

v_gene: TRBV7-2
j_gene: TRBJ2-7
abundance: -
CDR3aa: CASSSGTSGEQYF

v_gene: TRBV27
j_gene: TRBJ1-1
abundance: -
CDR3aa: CASSLGRGGYTEAFF

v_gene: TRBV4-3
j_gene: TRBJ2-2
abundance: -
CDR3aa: CASSQEYGSGSSYVGELFF

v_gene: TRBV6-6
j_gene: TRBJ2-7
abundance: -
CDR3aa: CASRRDREAYEQYF

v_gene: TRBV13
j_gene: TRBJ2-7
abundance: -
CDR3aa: CASSLVASQGAYEQYF

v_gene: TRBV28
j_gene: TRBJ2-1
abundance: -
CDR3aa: CASSRSGTGAKEQFF